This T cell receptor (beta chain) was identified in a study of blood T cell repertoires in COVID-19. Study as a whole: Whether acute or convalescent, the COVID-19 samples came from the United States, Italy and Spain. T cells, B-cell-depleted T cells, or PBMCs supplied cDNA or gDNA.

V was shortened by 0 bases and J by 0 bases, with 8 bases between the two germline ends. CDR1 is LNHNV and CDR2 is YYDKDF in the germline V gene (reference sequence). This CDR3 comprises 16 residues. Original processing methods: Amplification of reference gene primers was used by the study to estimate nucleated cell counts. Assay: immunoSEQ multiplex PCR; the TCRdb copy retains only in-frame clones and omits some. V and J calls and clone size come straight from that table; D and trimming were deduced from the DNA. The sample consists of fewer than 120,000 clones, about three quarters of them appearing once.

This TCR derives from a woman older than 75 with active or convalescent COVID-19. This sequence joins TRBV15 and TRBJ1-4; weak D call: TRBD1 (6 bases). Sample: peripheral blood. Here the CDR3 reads CATSRDRGATNEKLFF. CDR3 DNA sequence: TGTGCCACCAGCAGAGACAGGGGCGCAACTAATGAAAAACTGTTTTTT. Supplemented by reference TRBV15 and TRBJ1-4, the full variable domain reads DAMVIQNPRYQVTQFGKPVTLSCSQTLNHNVMYWYQQKSSQAPKLLFHYYDKDFNNEADTPDNFQSRRPNTSFCFLDIRSPGLGDTAMYLCATSRDRGATNEKLFFGSGTQLSVL.